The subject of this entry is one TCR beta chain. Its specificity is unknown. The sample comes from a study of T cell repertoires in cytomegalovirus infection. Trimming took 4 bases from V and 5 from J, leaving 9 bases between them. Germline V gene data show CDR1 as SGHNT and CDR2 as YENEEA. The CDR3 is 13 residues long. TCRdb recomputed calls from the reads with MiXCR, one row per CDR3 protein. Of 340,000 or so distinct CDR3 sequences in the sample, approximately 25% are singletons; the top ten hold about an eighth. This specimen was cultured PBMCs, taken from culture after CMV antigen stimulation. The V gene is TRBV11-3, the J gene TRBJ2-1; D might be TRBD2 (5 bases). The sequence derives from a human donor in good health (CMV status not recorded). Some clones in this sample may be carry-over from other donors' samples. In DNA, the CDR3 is TGTGCCAGCAGCTCGGTACTAGACAATGAGCAGTTCTTC. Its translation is CASSSVLDNEQFF.